Listed here is a single T cell receptor (beta chain). The target antigen is unknown. Mismatch with germline at one junction end may stem from a read error. With a constant-region primer, TCR beta cDNA was made from 450 to 500 ng of total RNA. Libraries covering TCR beta were generated through three nested multiplex PCR rounds (using a slightly modified ARM-PCR). The first two PCR rounds used TRBV1-TRBV30 forward primers with a C-beta reverse primer, roughly 11 cycles each. TCRdb re-derived calls from the multiplex PCR reads in MiXCR, one entry per CDR3 protein. This table has hundreds of thousands of distinct CDR3 sequences, roughly three fifths appearing once. Unsorted whole blood served as the source of blood RNA, and germline DNA was extracted as well. This specimen belongs to a study of tumor-infiltrating lymphocytes in primary liver carcinoma. Study in general: Resecting the tumor surgically was how the patients' primary liver carcinoma was treated. Tumor lesions were T1-T3 N0M0 and spanned roughly 4 to 10 cm.

CDR3 length: 13 residues. Study results and limitations: For tumor-adjacent and tumor-blood pairs, overlap was less than that seen for tumor region pairs.

The source material was peripheral blood. The origin of this receptor is a woman aged 25 to 39 with primary liver carcinoma and hepatitis B virus infection. The genes are TRBV12-3 or TRBV12-4 and TRBJ1-1; TRBD1 aligns across 9 bases. This CDR3 is CASRTGGGTGAFF. CDR3 bases: TGTGCCAGCAGAACAGGGGGCGGCACTGGAGCTTTCTTT.